A selection of T cell receptor beta chains follows, all from one sample in a study of T cell responses to AZD1222 COVID-19 vaccine. Clones were sequenced by immunoSEQ multiplex PCR, and TCRdb holds only the in-frame ones, with some missing. The sample has some 120,000 clones; 90% to 95% are singletons. Sequenced here: peripheral blood, sampled on day 0 of AZD1222 vaccination. The receptor set was obtained from an adult in good health. Each CDR3 is given with its conserved first and last residue. Each record gives: D gene, V gene, J gene, clone size, CDR3 protein, CDR3 DNA. A D gene is named only where the DNA matches it firmly. Rows may omit the clone size; those that give it use once, few, many or a size class.

-,TRBV4-2,TRBJ1-1,-,CASSQVGEGTEAFF,TGTGCCAGCAGCCAAGTGGGTGAGGGCACTGAAGCTTTCTTT
TRBD2,TRBV11-3,TRBJ2-3,-,CASSLGAGGPRYF,TGTGCCAGCAGCTTGGGAGCGGGAGGGCCCCGGTATTTT
-,TRBV11-3,TRBJ1-6,-,CASSSGANSPLHF,TGTGCCAGCAGCTCGGGGGCAAATTCACCCCTCCACTTT
-,TRBV25-1,TRBJ2-5,-,CASSERGVGETQYF,TGTGCCAGCAGTGAACGTGGGGTGGGAGAGACCCAGTACTTC
TRBD2,TRBV27,TRBJ2-5,once,CASSSTSGRAGGSQYF,TGTGCCAGCAGTTCTACTTCCGGGAGGGCGGGCGGATCCCAGTACTTC
TRBD2,TRBV6-1,TRBJ2-3,once,CASSEGLAGGPSTDTQYF,TGTGCCAGCAGTGAAGGGCTAGCGGGGGGACCAAGCACAGATACGCAGTATTTT
-,TRBV10-3,TRBJ2-1,-,CAISDGRTSTREQFF,TGTGCCATCAGTGACGGTCGAACTAGCACACGGGAGCAGTTCTTC
TRBD2,TRBV7-8,TRBJ2-1,-,CASSLTGTINEQFF,TGTGCCAGCAGCTTGACCGGGACTATCAATGAGCAGTTCTTC
-,TRBV19,TRBJ2-5,-,CASSMGWGETQYF,TGTGCCAGTAGTATGGGGTGGGGAGAGACCCAGTACTTC
-,TRBV6-2/TRBV6-3,TRBJ1-6,-,CASSRDNYNSPLHF,TGTGCCAGCAGTCGGGACAACTATAATTCACCCCTCCACTTT
-,TRBV6-5,TRBJ1-1,-,CASKQRVGIAFF,TGTGCCAGCAAACAACGAGTCGGAATAGCTTTCTTT
TRBD1,TRBV6-1,TRBJ1-3,-,CASSVVGTAATTGNTIYF,TGTGCCAGCAGTGTAGTGGGGACAGCAGCAACGACTGGAAACACCATATATTTT
-,TRBV5-6,TRBJ1-2,once,CASSFSPYGYTF,TGTGCCAGCAGCTTTTCGCCCTATGGCTACACCTTC
TRBD2,TRBV19,TRBJ2-2,-,CASRGRTRRELFF,TGTGCCAGTCGCGGGAGAACGCGCCGGGAGCTGTTTTTT
-,TRBV6-5,TRBJ1-5,-,CASRAGGSGNQPQHF,TGTGCCAGCAGGGCCGGGGGTAGTGGCAATCAGCCCCAGCATTTT
TRBD1,TRBV27,TRBJ1-1,-,CASGRQGTNTEAFF,TGTGCCAGCGGTCGACAGGGGACTAACACTGAAGCTTTCTTT